This T cell receptor (beta chain) appears in the sequencing data of a study of OX40 agonist ivuxolimab in advanced cancers. Study details: Patients were treated with intravenous ivuxolimab, dosed at 0.01 to 10 mg/kg and infused every 2 weeks.

Trimming shortened V by 4 bases and J by 1 base, and 10 bases separated the two germline ends. This CDR3 region has 14 residues. CDR1 is SGHRS and CDR2 is YFSETQ in the germline V gene. Findings of the study overall: At 0.1-3.0 mg/kg, partial responders had clonal expansion among the lowest observed.

A word on this clone: What it binds is not known.

Clones were read by immunoSEQ multiplex PCR, and TCRdb kept only the in-frame ones, dropping some. The table shows 55,000 to 70,000 clones, with less than 85% occurring only once. The chain employs TRBV5-1 and TRBJ2-3; TRBD1 might be the D (7 bases). This sequence was found in an adult with an advanced solid tumor such as melanoma, head and neck, liver or kidney cancer. The source material was CD4+ or CD8+ T cells sorted from blood, sampled in a trial of the OX40 agonist ivuxolimab. CDR3 in amino acids: CASSAGQRTDTQYF. As DNA, the CDR3 is TGCGCCAGCAGCGCGGGACAGCGCACAGATACGCAGTATTTT.